This T cell receptor beta chain was documented in a study of CD8 T cells in ankylosing spondylitis. Study-level results: A CD8+ phenotype characterized the disease-linked clones, which were relatively rare in peripheral blood. Significant enrichment of disease-linked clones was reportedly seen in matched ankylosing spondylitis synovial fluid. Roughly eight highly homologous variants made up a TCR beta motif that seemed to typify ankylosing spondylitis blood. Several of the motif variants were reported before in synovial fluid and blood from reactive arthritis.

Construction of TCR beta libraries was performed using quantitative 5'-RACE with molecular barcodes. TCRdb re-called the 5' RACE reads with MiXCR, one entry per CDR3 protein. The table has roughly 700,000 distinct CDR3 sequences, 15% to 20% seen once. This clonotype has just a few counts. What it binds is unknown. The clonotype comes from a male donor with ankylosing spondylitis. The sample comprised blood, either unsorted or a sorted T cell fraction (not recorded which).

CDR3 loop: CASSFSGDSPLHF. CDR3 bases: TGCGCCAGCAGCTTCTCAGGGGATTCACCCCTCCACTTT. The gene calls are TRBV5-1 and TRBJ1-6; D perhaps matches TRBD1 (6 bases). The CDR3 loop spans 13 amino acids. Trimming took off 2 bases at V and 8 bases at J, with 8 bases between the two ends. CDR1 and CDR2 from the germline V gene are SGHRS and YFSETQ.